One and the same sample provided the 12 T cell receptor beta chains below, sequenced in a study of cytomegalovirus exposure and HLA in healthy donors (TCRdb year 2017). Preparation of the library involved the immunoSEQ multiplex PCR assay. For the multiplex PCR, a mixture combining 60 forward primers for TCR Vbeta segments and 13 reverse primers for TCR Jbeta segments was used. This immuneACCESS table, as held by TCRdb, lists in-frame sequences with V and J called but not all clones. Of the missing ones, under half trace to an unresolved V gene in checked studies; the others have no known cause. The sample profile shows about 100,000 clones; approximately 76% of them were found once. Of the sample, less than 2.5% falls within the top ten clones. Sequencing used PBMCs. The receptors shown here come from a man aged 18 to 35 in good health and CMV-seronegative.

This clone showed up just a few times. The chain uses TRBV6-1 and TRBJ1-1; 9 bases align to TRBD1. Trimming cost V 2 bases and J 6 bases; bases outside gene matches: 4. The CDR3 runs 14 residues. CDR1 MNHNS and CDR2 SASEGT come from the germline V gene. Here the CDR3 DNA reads TGTGCCAGCAGTGAACACAGGGGGCTCTCTGAAGCTTTCTTT. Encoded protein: CASSEHRGLSEAFF.

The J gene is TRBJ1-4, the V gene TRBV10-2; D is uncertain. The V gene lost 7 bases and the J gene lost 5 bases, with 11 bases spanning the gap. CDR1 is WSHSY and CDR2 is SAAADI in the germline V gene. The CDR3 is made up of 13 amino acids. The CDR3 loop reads CASKRGSNEKLFF. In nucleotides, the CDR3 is TGCGCCAGCAAGAGAGGCAGCAATGAAAAACTGTTTTTT.

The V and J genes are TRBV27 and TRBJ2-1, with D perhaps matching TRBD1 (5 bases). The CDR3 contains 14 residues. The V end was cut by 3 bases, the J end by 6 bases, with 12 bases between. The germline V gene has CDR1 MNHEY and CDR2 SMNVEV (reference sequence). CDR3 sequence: CASSFSGLGNEQFF. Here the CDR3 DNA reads TGTGCCAGCAGTTTCTCAGGGCTGGGCAATGAGCAGTTCTTC.

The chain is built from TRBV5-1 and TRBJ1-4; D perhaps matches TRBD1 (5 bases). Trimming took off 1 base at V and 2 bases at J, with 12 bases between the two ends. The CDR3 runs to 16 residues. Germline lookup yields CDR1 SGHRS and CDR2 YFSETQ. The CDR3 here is CASSLMQGRTNEKLFF. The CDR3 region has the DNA TGCGCCAGCAGCTTGATGCAGGGTAGGACTAATGAAAAACTGTTTTTT.

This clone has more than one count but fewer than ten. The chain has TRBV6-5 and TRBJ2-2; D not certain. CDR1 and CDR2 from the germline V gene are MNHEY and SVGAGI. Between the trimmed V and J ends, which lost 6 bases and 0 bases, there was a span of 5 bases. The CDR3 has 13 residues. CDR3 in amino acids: CASRPANTGELFF. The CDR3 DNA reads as TGTGCCAGCAGACCAGCGAACACCGGGGAGCTGTTTTTT.

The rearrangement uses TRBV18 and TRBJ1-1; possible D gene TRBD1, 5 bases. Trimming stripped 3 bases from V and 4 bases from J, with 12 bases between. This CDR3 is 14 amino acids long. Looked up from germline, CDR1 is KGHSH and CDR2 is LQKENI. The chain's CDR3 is CASSPTQGGTEAFF. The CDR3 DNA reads TGTGCCAGCTCACCGACCCAGGGAGGCACTGAAGCTTTCTTT.

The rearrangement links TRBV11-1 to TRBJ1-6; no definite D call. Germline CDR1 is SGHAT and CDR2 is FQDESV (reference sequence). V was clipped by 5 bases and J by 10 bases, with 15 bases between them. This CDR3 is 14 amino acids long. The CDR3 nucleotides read TGTGCCAGCAGCCCCGGCAGGCGTCAGTCACCCCTCCACTTT. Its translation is CASSPGRRQSPLHF.

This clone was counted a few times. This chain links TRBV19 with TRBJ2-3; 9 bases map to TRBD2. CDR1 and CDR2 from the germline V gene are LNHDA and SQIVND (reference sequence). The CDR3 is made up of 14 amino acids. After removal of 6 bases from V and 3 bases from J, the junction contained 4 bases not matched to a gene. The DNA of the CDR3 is TGTGCCAGTAGGGGCGGGGGGGAGACAGATACGCAGTATTTT. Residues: CASRGGGETDTQYF. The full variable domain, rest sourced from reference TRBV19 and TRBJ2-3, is DGGITQSPKYLFRKEGQNVTLSCEQNLNHDAMYWYRQDPGQGLRLIYYSQIVNDFQKGDIAEGYSVSREKKESFPLTVTSAQKNPTAFYLCASRGGGETDTQYFGPGTRLTVL.

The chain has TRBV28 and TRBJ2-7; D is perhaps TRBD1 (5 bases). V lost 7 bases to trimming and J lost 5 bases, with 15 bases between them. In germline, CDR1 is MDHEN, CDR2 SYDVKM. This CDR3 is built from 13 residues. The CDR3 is CASTPQGSNEQYF. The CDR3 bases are TGTGCCAGCACCCCCCAGGGAAGTAACGAGCAGTACTTC. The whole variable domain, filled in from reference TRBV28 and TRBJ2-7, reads DVKVTQSSRYLVKRTGEKVFLECVQDMDHENMFWYRQDPGLGLRLIYFSYDVKMKEKGDIPEGYSVSREKKERFSLILESASTNQTSMYLCASTPQGSNEQYFGPGTRLTVT.

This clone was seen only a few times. This CDR3 is CASRLLADNEQFF. The CDR3 region has the DNA TGTGCCAGCAGGCTACTAGCAGACAATGAGCAGTTCTTC. The chain recombines TRBV2 with TRBJ2-1; the D gene is possibly TRBD2 (6 bases). The germline V and J ends were trimmed by 6 bases and 5 bases, with 11 bases remaining between them. The CDR3 contains 13 residues. Germline values: CDR1 SNHLY, CDR2 FYNNEI.

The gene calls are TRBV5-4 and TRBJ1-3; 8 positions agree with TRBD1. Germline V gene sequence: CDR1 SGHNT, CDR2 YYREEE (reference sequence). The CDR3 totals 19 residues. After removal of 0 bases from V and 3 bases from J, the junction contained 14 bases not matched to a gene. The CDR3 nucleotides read TGTGCCAGCAGCTTGGAGGGCGGACAGGGCTCAGGCTTTGGAAACACCATATATTTT. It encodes CASSLEGGQGSGFGNTIYF.

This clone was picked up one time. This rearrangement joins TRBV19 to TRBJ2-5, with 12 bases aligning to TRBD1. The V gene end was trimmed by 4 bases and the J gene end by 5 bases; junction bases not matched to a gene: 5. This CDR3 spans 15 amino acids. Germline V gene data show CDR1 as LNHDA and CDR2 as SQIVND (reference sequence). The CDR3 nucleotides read TGTGCCAGTAGTACGGGGACAGGGGGCCGGGAGACCCAGTACTTC. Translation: CASSTGTGGRETQYF.